Reported below is one T cell receptor beta chain. Which antigen it targets is not known. No base quality values were provided; no much bigger clone lies one nucleotide off. Measured from the cysteine to the phenylalanine, the CDR3 is 14 residues long. The DNA shown is the 42-base CDR3, in frame from base 1. The V and J ends are trimmed by 0 bases and 8 bases, leaving 14 bases between them. Per the germline V gene, SGHDT is the CDR1 and YYEEEE is the CDR2. This entry belongs to a study of identifying expanded T cells in peripheral blood (dated by TCRdb to about 2019). In terms of the full investigation: Technical replicates were generated by sequencing separate aliquots of the same genomic DNA pool, with four replicates compared pairwise. The paper's findings and limits, for the study overall: Across all healthy donors, variance in clone template counts between approximately 2-week samples was found to increase significantly with total template count. Both the number of clones called differentially abundant and the false-positive rate were significantly reduced by the beta-binomial model across all healthy-donor time intervals. It was expected by the authors that biological variance in healthy repertoires might increase further over much longer intervals, such as months to years. Between technical replicates the binomial model flagged approximately 1.2 differentially abundant clones, whereas over two weeks the binomial model flagged about 15 and over about 4 weeks 19 to 20.

The immunoSEQ Assay, which uses bias-controlled multiplex PCR amplification of genomic DNA, was used to profile TCRbeta CDR3 regions. The authors processed their data as follows. To quantify the absolute abundance of each unique TCRbeta CDR3 region, the sequences were collapsed and filtered. Differential abundance was assessed using a binomial (Fisher-equivalent) model and a beta-binomial model in which time-dependent variance fitted from healthy donors was added. Clones with fewer than 5 combined templates were removed, and a clone was called differentially abundant if the clone's Benjamini-Hochberg FDR was below 0.01. Using the form v = (b*log(k)+a)^2, the beta-binomial variance was modeled as a function of the total template count across the two samples. TCRdb provides this immuneACCESS table in a form limited to in-frame rearrangements. Some clones are lacking; in checked studies, under half of them reflect an unresolved V gene, and why the rest are absent is not known. V and J calls and clone size are those listed in that table; D and trimming were worked out from the DNA. In this sample the table shows 50,000 to 60,000 clones, approximately 83% of which occur a single time. Roughly a sixth of the sample comes from the top ten.

No immune events, such as infections, were documented for the healthy donors during the collection period. Blood repertoires from healthy donors were used as a training cohort for calibrating time-dependent variance in a beta-binomial model of differential abundance of T-cell clones. The training cohort included 10 or so healthy donors, of whom 3 were female and 7 were male. An age range of roughly 29 to 64 years, with an average of about 45 years, was recorded for the donors. Whole blood was collected from each healthy donor at three time points spaced two to three weeks apart and obtained from a commercial supplier. For immunosequencing, genomic DNA was extracted from whole blood that had not been sorted.

The chain joins TRBV5-6 to TRBJ1-1; TRBD1 could be the D gene, as 5 bases match. The specimen was blood. This TCR was sampled from a person aged 18 to 69 in good health. The encoded CDR3 is CASSLAARGREAFF. The nucleotide sequence reads TGTGCCAGCAGCTTGGCGGCTAGGGGTAGGGAAGCTTTCTTT.